The sequence of this TCR beta chain was determined in a study of Tregs in tolerant kidney transplant recipients (dated by TCRdb to between 2019 and 2020). A note on the overall study: The study used TCRbeta sequencing to identify donor-specific regulatory T cells before combined kidney and bone marrow transplantation, then tracked those cells after transplant.

The label giving this sample's time point can be read as: 6 months after combined kidney and bone marrow transplant. The transplants used related donors along with nonmyeloablative bone marrow transplantation, and in the human trials mixed chimerism was transient. Unstimulated Tregs (CD4+CD25+CD127-), CD4+ non-Tregs (CD4+CD25-), CD4 and CD8 cells were FACS-sorted from thawed PBMCs. A few combined kidney and bone marrow transplant recipients from the ITN036ST trial were included as patients, and samples were available only from these trial subjects. Healthy control blood was processed by Ficoll density gradient to PBMCs and cryopreserved; patient PBMCs were collected before and after transplant. Worth noting for this clone: There is no known antigen for this receptor. The read is 3 residues too short to cover the CDR3 end, so that end is filled in from the germline J gene.

The paper as a whole reports these results and caveats: The most biologically relevant and donor-specific TCRbeta repertoire appeared to be identified by expanding Tregs with activated donor B cells. Donor-specific Treg expansion exceeded global Treg expansion in tolerant patients, suggesting antigen-driven rather than nonspecific expansion. Because the PCR primers were changed over time for some patients, nucleotide-level comparison could not be performed across the samples from those patients. Biological reproducibility was not directly assessed, although technical replication error appeared to be minimal. The study was constrained by small patient numbers, and validation of the findings is required in larger populations and under other immunosuppression protocols.

For TCRbeta CDR3 sequencing, genomic DNA from the sorted cells was extracted using the QIAGEN DNeasy Blood and Tissue Kit. High-throughput TCRbeta CDR3 sequencing, including PCR amplification with bias correction and internal controls, was performed commercially through immunoSEQ. Under the source paper's analysis protocol: Unique productive TCRbeta sequences were defined by CDR3 nucleotide sequence when primers matched and otherwise by CDR3 amino acid sequence together with Vbeta and Jbeta genes. To correct for sorting error, sequences found in more than one sorted population at a frequency ratio of 2:1 or less were discarded, and the remaining shared sequences were assigned to the population with the higher frequency. A sequence was defined as donor-reactive if the sequence was expanded at least 5-fold in CFSE-low cells compared with unstimulated cells and had a frequency of at least 0.01% in CFSE-low cells. Repertoire divergence was quantified by Jensen-Shannon divergence calculated from the top 100 TCRbeta sequences ranked by frequency. For samples with multiple sequencing runs, sorting error was corrected in each run separately before the runs were combined. The table was pulled from immuneACCESS by TCRdb, which kept in-frame rearrangements only. Such tables lose some clones; where checked, under half of the loss comes from unresolved V genes, and the rest has no known cause. The V and J calls and clone size are taken from that table; D and trimming were inferred from the DNA. The sample's records list about 6,300 clones. The ten biggest clones cover around 6% of the sample.

The germline V gene encodes CDR1 SGHKS and CDR2 YYEKEE (reference sequence). Trimming accounts for 1 base at V and 0 bases at J, while the number of junction bases matched to no gene is 1. From the cysteine through the phenylalanine, the CDR3 covers 15 amino acids. The DNA shown is the part of the CDR3 that was read: 36 bases, in frame from base 1. This material consisted of CD4+ T cells from blood (PBMCs), taken 6 months after the transplant. The chain links TRBV5-5 with TRBJ2-3; a stretch of 8 junction bases matches TRBD2. The sequence derives from a human patient who received a combined kidney and bone marrow transplant. Some T cells present after a transplant may be cells of the graft donor. The part of the CDR3 DNA that was read is TGTGCCAGCAGCTTGCCTAGCGGGAGCACAGATACG. Protein translation: CASSLPSGSTDT. The whole CDR3 is CASSLPSGSTDTQYF. Here the CDR3 is joined to the reference TRBV5-5 and TRBJ2-3 genes, and the full variable domain is: DAGVTQSPTHLIKTRGQQVTLRCSPISGHKSVSWYQQVLGQGPQFIFQYYEKEERGRGNFPDRFSARQFPNYSSELNVNALLLGDSALYLCASSLPSGSTDTQYFGPGTRLTVL.